A selection of T cell receptor beta chains follows, all from one sample in a study of identifying expanded T cells in peripheral blood. Here immunoSEQ multiplex PCR was the method, and the copy in TCRdb shows in-frame clones only, minus some. The sample contains around 78,000 clones, about 83% of which appear only once. Sequenced material: blood. The receptors here all came from a person aged 18 to 75 in good health. CDR3s include the opening cysteine and the closing phenylalanine or tryptophan. Fields, in order: J gene, clone size, D gene, V gene, CDR3 DNA, CDR3 protein. D genes are given only for firm matches. Clone size is shown for a subset of rows, as once, few, many or a class of expanded clone.

J gene: TRBJ1-4
clone size: NA
D gene: NA
V gene: TRBV30
CDR3 DNA: TGTGCCTGGAGAAGGCAGGGAGCAACTAATGAAAAACTGTTTTTT
CDR3 protein: CAWRRQGATNEKLFF

J gene: TRBJ1-4
clone size: NA
D gene: TRBD1
V gene: TRBV18
CDR3 DNA: TGTGCCAGCTCACGCTCGGGACAGAATGAAAAACTGTTTTTT
CDR3 protein: CASSRSGQNEKLFF

J gene: TRBJ2-1
clone size: NA
D gene: NA
V gene: TRBV2
CDR3 DNA: TGTGCCAGCAGTGAGGAGACCCAAAAGGAGCAGTTCTTC
CDR3 protein: CASSEETQKEQFF

J gene: TRBJ2-1
clone size: NA
D gene: NA
V gene: TRBV4-3
CDR3 DNA: TGCGCCAGCAGCCAAGAAAGCGGATACAATGAGCAGTTCTTC
CDR3 protein: CASSQESGYNEQFF

J gene: TRBJ2-5
clone size: NA
D gene: NA
V gene: TRBV6-1
CDR3 DNA: TGTGCCAGCCTAGGTTTAGGGGAGACCCAGTACTTC
CDR3 protein: CASLGLGETQYF

J gene: TRBJ2-2
clone size: once
D gene: TRBD1
V gene: TRBV7-9
CDR3 DNA: TGTGCCAGCAGCTTAGTCTCCGGGACAGCGAACACCGGGGAGCTGTTTTTT
CDR3 protein: CASSLVSGTANTGELFF

J gene: TRBJ1-5
clone size: once
D gene: TRBD1
V gene: TRBV19
CDR3 DNA: TGTGCCAGTAGCCGAACACAGGGGAGGTCTTATCAGCCCCAGCATTTT
CDR3 protein: CASSRTQGRSYQPQHF

J gene: TRBJ2-7
clone size: NA
D gene: TRBD2
V gene: TRBV5-6
CDR3 DNA: TGTGCCAGCAGCTTGGGACTAGCGGAGACATACGAGCAGTACTTC
CDR3 protein: CASSLGLAETYEQYF

J gene: TRBJ1-3
clone size: NA
D gene: NA
V gene: TRBV10-3
CDR3 DNA: TGTGCCATCGGAGTTTACTCTGGAAACACCATATATTTT
CDR3 protein: CAIGVYSGNTIYF

J gene: TRBJ2-5
clone size: NA
D gene: TRBD1
V gene: TRBV27
CDR3 DNA: TGTGCCAGCAGTAGCTCGGGACAGGGGCATGCGGAGACCCAGTACTTC
CDR3 protein: CASSSSGQGHAETQYF

J gene: TRBJ2-5
clone size: NA
D gene: NA
V gene: TRBV9
CDR3 DNA: TGTGCCAGCAGCGTAGTGGGGCAGAAACAAGAGACCCAGTACTTC
CDR3 protein: CASSVVGQKQETQYF

J gene: TRBJ1-2
clone size: NA
D gene: NA
V gene: TRBV30
CDR3 DNA: TGTGCCTGGAGTGTCATGCGGGACGCGGATGGCTACACCTTC
CDR3 protein: CAWSVMRDADGYTF

J gene: TRBJ2-1
clone size: NA
D gene: NA
V gene: TRBV5-4
CDR3 DNA: TGTGCCAGCCGAGGGGTAGGGGGGAATGAGCAGTTCTTC
CDR3 protein: CASRGVGGNEQFF

J gene: TRBJ2-1
clone size: NA
D gene: TRBD2
V gene: TRBV7-2
CDR3 DNA: TGTGCCAGCAGCAGTACGGGACTAGCGGGAGTAGCCTACAATGAGCAGTTCTTC
CDR3 protein: CASSSTGLAGVAYNEQFF

J gene: TRBJ2-5
clone size: once
D gene: NA
V gene: TRBV29-1
CDR3 DNA: TGCAGCGTTGTTCCGGCGTACCAAGAGACCCAGTACTTC
CDR3 protein: CSVVPAYQETQYF

J gene: TRBJ2-7
clone size: NA
D gene: TRBD2
V gene: TRBV9
CDR3 DNA: TGTGCCAGCAGCTACGCGGGAGCCTACGAGCAGTACTTC
CDR3 protein: CASSYAGAYEQYF

J gene: TRBJ1-1
clone size: NA
D gene: NA
V gene: TRBV6-6
CDR3 DNA: TGTGCCAGCAGCAGAGGGGTGACTGAAGCTTTCTTT
CDR3 protein: CASSRGVTEAFF

J gene: TRBJ2-7
clone size: few
D gene: TRBD2
V gene: TRBV7-8
CDR3 DNA: TGTGCCAGCAGCCCTTGGACTAGCGGGGATGAGCAGTACTTC
CDR3 protein: CASSPWTSGDEQYF

J gene: TRBJ2-7
clone size: few
D gene: NA
V gene: TRBV28
CDR3 DNA: TGTGCCAGCAGTTTCCGATATCCACGGGCAGGGGTTTCCCCCCGACCAGTATACGAGCAGTACTTC
CDR3 protein: CASSFRYPRAGVSPRPVYEQYF

J gene: TRBJ1-4
clone size: many
D gene: NA
V gene: TRBV9
CDR3 DNA: TGTGCCAGCAGCCCTCGGGACGGGGGGGGAAAACTGTTTTTT
CDR3 protein: CASSPRDGGGKLFF

J gene: TRBJ1-2
clone size: NA
D gene: NA
V gene: TRBV23-1
CDR3 DNA: TGCGCCAGCAGTCACAGCGGTCTGGTGGGAATTTGGTATGGCTACACCTTC
CDR3 protein: CASSHSGLVGIWYGYTF

J gene: TRBJ1-4
clone size: NA
D gene: NA
V gene: TRBV7-8
CDR3 DNA: TGTGCCAGCAGCTTAGGTCTCCGGACAACTAATGAAAAACTGTTTTTT
CDR3 protein: CASSLGLRTTNEKLFF

J gene: TRBJ2-7
clone size: NA
D gene: TRBD2
V gene: TRBV7-2
CDR3 DNA: TGTGCCAGCAGCTCTAATGGCGGGAGAACGTCCTACGAGCAGTACTTC
CDR3 protein: CASSSNGGRTSYEQYF

J gene: TRBJ2-2
clone size: few
D gene: TRBD2
V gene: TRBV7-9
CDR3 DNA: TGTGCCAGCAGCTTCCTAGCGGGAGGGGCCGGGGAGCTGTTTTTT
CDR3 protein: CASSFLAGGAGELFF

J gene: TRBJ1-1
clone size: NA
D gene: TRBD1
V gene: TRBV28
CDR3 DNA: TGTGCCAGCAGTTTATGGGGACAGGGGGTCATCGACACTGAAGCTTTCTTT
CDR3 protein: CASSLWGQGVIDTEAFF

J gene: TRBJ2-2
clone size: NA
D gene: TRBD2
V gene: TRBV9
CDR3 DNA: TGTGCCAGCAGCGTAGCACTAGCGGTGAACACCGGGGAGCTGTTTTTT
CDR3 protein: CASSVALAVNTGELFF

J gene: TRBJ1-2
clone size: once
D gene: NA
V gene: TRBV7-2
CDR3 DNA: TGTGCCAGCAGCTTAGCGGCCGGGGTCTATGGCTACACCTTC
CDR3 protein: CASSLAAGVYGYTF

J gene: TRBJ1-2
clone size: NA
D gene: NA
V gene: TRBV7-9
CDR3 DNA: TGTGCCAGCAGCTTCACAGAGCCCTATGGCTACACCTTC
CDR3 protein: CASSFTEPYGYTF

J gene: TRBJ2-2
clone size: NA
D gene: TRBD2
V gene: TRBV7-3
CDR3 DNA: TGTGCCAGCAGCTTAGATAGCGGGAGGGTCACCGGGGAGCTGTTTTTT
CDR3 protein: CASSLDSGRVTGELFF

J gene: TRBJ2-5
clone size: NA
D gene: TRBD2
V gene: TRBV9
CDR3 DNA: TGTGCCAGCAGCGTAATCGGGAGGGGCCAAGAGACCCAGTACTTC
CDR3 protein: CASSVIGRGQETQYF

J gene: TRBJ1-2
clone size: many
D gene: TRBD1
V gene: TRBV4-1
CDR3 DNA: TGCGCCAGCAGCGGGGGGACAGGGAACTATGGCTACACCTTC
CDR3 protein: CASSGGTGNYGYTF

J gene: TRBJ2-5
clone size: NA
D gene: NA
V gene: TRBV7-9
CDR3 DNA: TGTGCCAGCAGCTTAAGCAGGGTAGGGACAGAGACCCAGTACTTC
CDR3 protein: CASSLSRVGTETQYF

J gene: TRBJ1-4
clone size: NA
D gene: NA
V gene: TRBV28
CDR3 DNA: TGTGCCAGCAGTTTAATCTCCTTGAGCGGGGGGGATGAAAAACTGTTTTTT
CDR3 protein: CASSLISLSGGDEKLFF

J gene: TRBJ1-1
clone size: NA
D gene: NA
V gene: TRBV28
CDR3 DNA: TGTGCCAGCCTCCATCCGACAGTGAACACTGAAGCTTTCTTT
CDR3 protein: CASLHPTVNTEAFF

J gene: TRBJ1-1
clone size: NA
D gene: NA
V gene: TRBV19
CDR3 DNA: TGTGCCAGTAGGGAAGCAGGGCCCCTGAGAACTGAAGCTTTCTTT
CDR3 protein: CASREAGPLRTEAFF

J gene: TRBJ2-7
clone size: few
D gene: NA
V gene: TRBV4-2
CDR3 DNA: TGTGCCAGCAGCCAAGGCCTTAATTACGAGCAGTACTTC
CDR3 protein: CASSQGLNYEQYF

J gene: TRBJ2-1
clone size: NA
D gene: TRBD2
V gene: TRBV19
CDR3 DNA: TGTGCCAGTAGTATCGGTAGCGGGAGCTCCTACAATGAGCAGTTCTTC
CDR3 protein: CASSIGSGSSYNEQFF

J gene: TRBJ2-7
clone size: NA
D gene: NA
V gene: TRBV7-8
CDR3 DNA: TGTGCCAGCAGCCCCCCCGGACAGAGCTCCTACGAGCAGTACTTC
CDR3 protein: CASSPPGQSSYEQYF

J gene: TRBJ2-7
clone size: NA
D gene: NA
V gene: TRBV5-5
CDR3 DNA: TGTGCCAGCAGCTTGTACAACGCAAACTACGAGCAGTACTTC
CDR3 protein: CASSLYNANYEQYF

J gene: TRBJ2-3
clone size: NA
D gene: TRBD2
V gene: TRBV4-1
CDR3 DNA: TGCGCCAGCAGCCCATTGTCGACTAGCGTGACAGATACGCAGTATTTT
CDR3 protein: CASSPLSTSVTDTQYF

J gene: TRBJ1-5
clone size: few
D gene: NA
V gene: TRBV19
CDR3 DNA: TGTGCCAGTAGTAGGCCAACACCCAATCAGCCCCAGCATTTT
CDR3 protein: CASSRPTPNQPQHF

J gene: TRBJ1-2
clone size: few
D gene: TRBD1
V gene: TRBV7-2
CDR3 DNA: TGTGCCAGCAGCTTAACGGGACAGGGGGCTATCTATGGCTACACCTTC
CDR3 protein: CASSLTGQGAIYGYTF

J gene: TRBJ2-2
clone size: NA
D gene: NA
V gene: TRBV18
CDR3 DNA: TGTGCCAGCTCACTTTCAAGGGACACCGGGGAGCTGTTTTTT
CDR3 protein: CASSLSRDTGELFF

J gene: TRBJ2-3
clone size: NA
D gene: NA
V gene: TRBV7-2
CDR3 DNA: TGTGCCAGCACCGCAAACCGGGTACTAGATACGCAGTATTTT
CDR3 protein: CASTANRVLDTQYF

J gene: TRBJ2-6
clone size: NA
D gene: NA
V gene: TRBV5-1
CDR3 DNA: TGCGCCAGCAGCTTTAGACAGATGGCGAGCTCTGGGGCCAACGTCCTGACTTTC
CDR3 protein: CASSFRQMASSGANVLTF

J gene: TRBJ1-1
clone size: NA
D gene: NA
V gene: TRBV30
CDR3 DNA: TGTGCCTGGAGCGACAGCCCCAAAGCTTTCTTT
CDR3 protein: CAWSDSPKAFF

J gene: TRBJ1-2
clone size: NA
D gene: NA
V gene: TRBV6-6
CDR3 DNA: TGTGCCAGCAGTTACGACCGCAGGGGCTACACCTTC
CDR3 protein: CASSYDRRGYTF

J gene: TRBJ2-1
clone size: NA
D gene: TRBD2
V gene: TRBV4-3
CDR3 DNA: TGCGCCAGCAGCCTCCAGCGGGAGGGTCCTTATGAGCAGTTCTTC
CDR3 protein: CASSLQREGPYEQFF

J gene: TRBJ2-5
clone size: NA
D gene: NA
V gene: TRBV18
CDR3 DNA: TGTGCCAGCTCCCGGACTCGTTCGGGCCAAGAGACCCAGTACTTC
CDR3 protein: CASSRTRSGQETQYF

J gene: TRBJ1-5
clone size: NA
D gene: NA
V gene: TRBV6-6
CDR3 DNA: TGTGCCAGCAGTTACGACAGATCGCAGCCCCAGCATTTT
CDR3 protein: CASSYDRSQPQHF

J gene: TRBJ1-5
clone size: NA
D gene: NA
V gene: TRBV7-2
CDR3 DNA: TGTGCCAGCAGCTTAGTAGGGGACGGTCAGCCCCAGCATTTT
CDR3 protein: CASSLVGDGQPQHF

J gene: TRBJ2-3
clone size: once
D gene: NA
V gene: TRBV21-1
CDR3 DNA: TGTGCCAGCAGCAAAGTGGCGGGAGCCACAGATACGCAGTATTTT
CDR3 protein: CASSKVAGATDTQYF